The 21 T cell receptor beta chains below all came from one sample that was sequenced in a study of T cell responses to AZD1222 COVID-19 vaccine. Generated by immunoSEQ multiplex PCR, the TCRdb table keeps only in-frame clones and is missing some. Counted here are tens of thousands of clones, approximately 87% occurring once; the ten biggest clones make up around 10%. The sample in question was peripheral blood, obtained 28 days after the second AZD1222 dose. Receptor source: an adult who received the AZD1222 COVID-19 vaccine.

The chain uses TRBV2 and TRBJ1-5; D is ambiguous. The length of the CDR3 is 11 residues. Trimming shortened V by 6 bases and J by 4 bases, and 4 bases separated the two germline ends. CDR1 and CDR2 (germline): SNHLY, FYNNEI. The CDR3 DNA follows: TGTGCCAGCAGAGAAAATCAGCCCCAGCATTTT. Amino acid sequence: CASRENQPQHF.

This clone appeared a single time. Additional DNA sequences in this sample encode the identical CDR3. V is TRBV6-5 and J is TRBJ1-2; 8 bases map to TRBD1. V shed 5 bases, J shed 6 bases, and the junction held 5 bases outside the gene matches. Germline V gene data show CDR1 as MNHEY and CDR2 as SVGAGI. The CDR3 is 13 residues long. CDR3 residues: CASSTDRGHGYTF. CDR3 coding DNA: TGTGCCAGCAGTACTGACAGGGGTCATGGCTACACCTTC.

The chain couples TRBV3-1 (or the pseudogene TRBV3-2) to TRBJ1-2; TRBD1 might be the D (5 bases). V was shortened by 1 base and J by 2 bases, with 5 bases between the two germline ends. Germline V CDR1 and CDR2: LGHDT, YNNKEL (reference sequence). The CDR3 contains 13 residues. The DNA of the CDR3 is TGTGCCAGCAGCCAAGCAGGGAACTATGGCTACACCTTC. This gives the protein CASSQAGNYGYTF.

The chain combines TRBV10-3 with TRBJ2-2; 11 bases are shared with TRBD2. Unmatched junction bases numbered 4, after V lost 2 bases and J lost 2 bases. The CDR3 covers 17 residues. Germline loops: CDR1 ENHRY, CDR2 SYGVKD. The CDR3 is CAISEASGGTNTGELFF. In DNA, the CDR3 is TGTGCCATCAGTGAGGCTAGCGGGGGGACCAACACCGGGGAGCTGTTTTTT.

The chain uses TRBV7-2 and TRBJ1-2; possibly TRBD1 for D (5 bases). The CDR3 consists of 14 residues. Trimming cost V 4 bases and J 0 bases, with 9 bases left between them. Looked up from germline, CDR1 is SGHTA and CDR2 is FQGNSA. CDR3: CASSSTDANYGYTF. In nucleotides, the CDR3 is TGTGCCAGCAGCTCGACAGACGCTAACTATGGCTACACCTTC.

The CDR3 region has the DNA TGTGCCAGCAGCTTTTTGCCGGGCACTGAAGCTTTCTTT. This translates into CASSFLPGTEAFF. The chain combines TRBV11-3 with TRBJ1-1, with D uncertain. This CDR3 region has 13 residues. Germline assignment: CDR1 SGHNT and CDR2 YENEEA. Trimming left V 3 bases short and J 4 bases short, with 9 bases between.

V usage is TRBV21-1 and J usage is TRBJ1-4. TRBV21-1 is labeled a pseudogene. The CDR3 runs to 20 residues. The CDR3 region has the DNA TGTGCCAGCAGCAAACGGGGGGGCAGGGAACCTGTCTGGATTAGAGAAAAACTGTTTTTT. Amino acid sequence: CASSKRGGREPVWIREKLFF.

The chain carries TRBV4-1 and TRBJ1-1; 11 bases agree with TRBD1. The ends lost 4 bases at V and 0 bases at J; junction bases unmatched: 7. The CDR3 sequence is 17 residues long. The germline gives CDR1 MGHRA, CDR2 YSYEKL. The CDR3 loop is CASSPRDRGVMNTEAFF. The DNA of the CDR3 is TGCGCCAGCAGCCCTCGGGACAGGGGGGTGATGAACACTGAAGCTTTCTTT.

The chain uses TRBV19 and TRBJ1-1; possibly TRBD1 for D (6 bases). The CDR3 is 15 residues long. V lost 2 bases to trimming and J lost 1 base, with 11 bases between them. The germline gives CDR1 LNHDA, CDR2 SQIVND (reference sequence). The CDR3 loop is CASSIQGSGNTEAFF. The CDR3 DNA sequence: TGTGCCAGTAGTATACAGGGGAGCGGGAACACTGAAGCTTTCTTT.

The J gene is TRBJ2-1, the V gene TRBV11-1; D is uncertain. The CDR3 covers 13 residues. CDR1 is SGHAT and CDR2 is FQDESV in the germline V gene (reference sequence). V was clipped by 3 bases and J by 11 bases, with 14 bases between them. CDR3 loop: CASSLELGLKQFF. The CDR3 region has the DNA TGTGCCAGCAGCTTGGAGCTCGGGTTGAAGCAGTTCTTC.

V and J are TRBV7-9 and TRBJ1-2, with D unclear. The CDR3 sequence is 13 residues long. Germline lookup yields CDR1 SEHNR and CDR2 FQNEAQ (reference sequence). CDR3 in amino acids: CATAHSLGYGYTF. Here the CDR3 DNA reads TGTGCTACAGCACACAGTCTTGGCTATGGCTACACCTTC.

The V call is TRBV27, the J call TRBJ1-2, with D perhaps matching TRBD1 (5 bases). Germline V gene sequence: CDR1 MNHEY, CDR2 SMNVEV (reference sequence). The CDR3 covers 14 residues. The V gene lost 4 bases and the J gene lost 0 bases, with 9 bases spanning the gap. CDR3 sequence reads: CASSSGTANYGYTF. The DNA of the CDR3 is TGTGCCAGCAGTTCAGGGACGGCTAACTATGGCTACACCTTC.

This clone has just a few counts. This chain joins TRBV5-1 and TRBJ1-1; the match to TRBD1 covers 8 bases. The CDR3 runs 16 residues. Losses at the gene ends were 0 bases for V and 6 bases for J; bases not matched to a gene: 10. The germline gives CDR1 SGHRS, CDR2 YFSETQ. CDR3 protein: CASSLVAGGAEAEAFF. The CDR3 DNA follows: TGCGCCAGCAGCTTGGTGGCAGGGGGCGCGGAGGCTGAAGCTTTCTTT.

V gene TRBV30 combines with J gene TRBJ1-1; 9 bases line up with TRBD1. Germline V lookup: CDR1 GTSNPN, CDR2 SVGIG (reference sequence). V was clipped by 5 bases and J by 0 bases; unmatched bases: 7. The CDR3 length is 15 residues. This chain's CDR3 is CAWGPGTGLNTEAFF. The DNA for the CDR3 is TGTGCCTGGGGACCCGGGACAGGGCTGAACACTGAAGCTTTCTTT.

The CDR3 here is CASSLSNRGYEQYF. The CDR3 DNA reads as TGTGCCAGCAGCTTATCAAACAGGGGGTACGAGCAGTACTTC. V usage is TRBV7-9 and J usage is TRBJ2-7, with 8 bases matching TRBD1. The ends lost 2 bases at V and 4 bases at J; junction bases unmatched: 4. CDR3 length equals 14 residues. Germline V gene sequence: CDR1 SEHNR, CDR2 FQNEAQ (reference sequence).

This clone was counted a single time. The V and J genes are TRBV18 and TRBJ1-2; D is ambiguous. There are 14 residues in the CDR3. The V and J ends lost 0 bases and 4 bases respectively, with 9 bases between them. Germline V gene data show CDR1 as KGHSH and CDR2 as LQKENI. The CDR3 reads CASSPPGRVYGYTF. The DNA for the CDR3 is TGTGCCAGCTCACCACCCGGACGGGTCTATGGCTACACCTTC.

The chain combines TRBV10-3 with TRBJ1-5; D unclear. CDR3 length: 13 residues. From germline, CDR1 is ENHRY and CDR2 SYGVKD. Trimming took 4 bases from V and 4 from J, leaving 8 bases between them. The CDR3 sequence is CAISVQNNQPQHF. CDR3 nucleotides: TGTGCCATCAGTGTTCAGAATAATCAGCCCCAGCATTTT.

The chain is built from TRBV18 and TRBJ2-1; 7 bases fit TRBD2. After removal of 3 bases from V and 6 bases from J, the junction contained 14 bases not matched to a gene. The germline V gene encodes CDR1 KGHSH and CDR2 LQKENI. The CDR3 covers 17 residues. In DNA form, the CDR3 reads TGTGCCAGCTCACCTGGCTTCCGGACTAGTAGAGTCAATGAGCAGTTCTTC. It codes for CASSPGFRTSRVNEQFF.

V is TRBV2 and J is TRBJ1-2, with 9 bases lining up with TRBD1. CDR3 length: 14 residues. With V trimmed by 6 bases and J by 4 bases, 6 bases remained unmatched. CDR1 is SNHLY and CDR2 is FYNNEI in the germline V gene. As DNA, the CDR3 is TGTGCCAGCAGCGACAGGGGGGCTACCTATGGCTACACCTTC. Encoded protein: CASSDRGATYGYTF.

The chain uses TRBV6-5 and TRBJ1-1; no definite D call. In germline, CDR1 is MNHEY, CDR2 SVGAGI. The ends were cut back, 2 bases at V and 0 bases at J, with 7 bases in the middle. This CDR3 comprises 14 residues. The CDR3 loop reads CASSYRRLNTEAFF. CDR3 nucleotides: TGTGCCAGCAGTTACAGGAGATTGAACACTGAAGCTTTCTTT.

This sequence joins TRBV5-1 and TRBJ1-6; D is uncertain. The CDR3 totals 15 residues. V was trimmed by 0 bases and J by 10 bases, leaving 14 bases between them. The germline V gene has CDR1 SGHRS and CDR2 YFSETQ. The CDR3 DNA is TGCGCCAGCAGCTTGGAAAGTCGGGTGGGGTCACCCCTCCACTTT. It translates to CASSLESRVGSPLHF.